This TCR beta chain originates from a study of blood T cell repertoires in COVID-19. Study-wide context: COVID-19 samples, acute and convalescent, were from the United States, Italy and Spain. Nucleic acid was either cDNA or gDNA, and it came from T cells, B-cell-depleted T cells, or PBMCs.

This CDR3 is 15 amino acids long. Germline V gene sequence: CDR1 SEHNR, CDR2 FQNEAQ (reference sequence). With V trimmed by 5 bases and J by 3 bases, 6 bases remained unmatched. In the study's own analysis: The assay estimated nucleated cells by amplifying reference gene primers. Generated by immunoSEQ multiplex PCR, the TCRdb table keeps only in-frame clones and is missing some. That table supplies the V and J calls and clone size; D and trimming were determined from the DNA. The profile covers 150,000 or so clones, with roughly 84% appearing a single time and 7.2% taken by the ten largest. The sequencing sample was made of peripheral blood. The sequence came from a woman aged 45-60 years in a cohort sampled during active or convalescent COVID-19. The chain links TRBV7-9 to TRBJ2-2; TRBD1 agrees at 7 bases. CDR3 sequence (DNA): TGTGCCAGCAGCCCAGCCAGGGGGTACACCGGGGAGCTGTTTTTT. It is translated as CASSPARGYTGELFF.